The clone carrying this T cell receptor beta chain was picked up many times. This CDR3 has 16 amino acids. Germline loops: CDR1 LNHNV, CDR2 YYDKDF (reference sequence). Trimming pared 0 bases from V and 7 bases from J, leaving 16 bases between. This specimen belongs to a study of blood T cells in healthy people across ages. Primed by a sample-barcoded 5' primer and a J-beta primer mix, a second PCR proceeded for about 6 to 11 cycles. From the 5' RACE reads, TCRdb called clonotypes with MiXCR, one entry per CDR3 protein. The table includes about 830,000 distinct CDR3 sequences, under 80% detected once.

This chain connects TRBV15 to TRBJ2-1, with a weak D call TRBD1 (5 bases). The sequence was obtained from a man in his thirties or forties in good health. Sequencing used blood. This CDR3 is CATSREMLTGRNEQFF. CDR3 coding DNA: TGTGCCACCAGCAGAGAGATGTTAACAGGCAGGAATGAGCAGTTCTTC.